This T cell receptor delta chain was profiled in a study of Vδ1+ human thymocytes. Study findings and constraints: TRD repertoires were essentially private, unlike widely shared TRG clonotypes. Highly polyclonal TRG and TRD repertoires with Gaussian CDR3 length distributions appeared in thymus.

Germline-derived CDR1 and CDR2 are TSWWSYY and QGS. V gave up 3 bases and J gave up 3 bases, with 26 bases separating them. This CDR3 region has 19 residues. This clone showed up just a few times. Antigen specificity is unknown. The template was reverse-transcribed extracted RNA. CDR3 amplicons came from multiplex PCR with pooled V-gene forward and constant-region reverse primers. TCRdb re-called the multiplex PCR reads through CATT. The sample holds 70,000 or so delta-chain clones, around 34% seen once. V and J are TRDV1 and TRDJ1, with D maybe TRDD3 (5 bases). Sequenced: Vdelta1+ gamma-delta thymocytes from the thymus. The subset: FACS-sorted CD3+ TCRalphabeta- TCRVdelta1+ TCRVdelta2- thymocytes. This clonotype was sampled from a boy less than two years old who had congenital heart surgery. CDR3 sequence (DNA): TGTGCTCTTGGGGAGCTAATGGTCAAAGGCGGGGGTCGCTCCGATAAACTCATCTTT. It encodes CALGELMVKGGGRSDKLIF.